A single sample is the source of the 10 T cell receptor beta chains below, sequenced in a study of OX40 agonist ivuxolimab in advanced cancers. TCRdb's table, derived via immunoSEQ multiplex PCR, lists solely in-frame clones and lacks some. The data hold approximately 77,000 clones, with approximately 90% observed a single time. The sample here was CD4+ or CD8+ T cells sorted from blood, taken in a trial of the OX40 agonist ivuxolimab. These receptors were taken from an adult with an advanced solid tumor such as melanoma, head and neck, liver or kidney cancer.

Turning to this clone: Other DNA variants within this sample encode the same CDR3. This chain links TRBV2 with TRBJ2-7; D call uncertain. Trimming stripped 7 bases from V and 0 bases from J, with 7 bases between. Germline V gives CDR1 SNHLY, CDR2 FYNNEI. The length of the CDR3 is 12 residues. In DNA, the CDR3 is TGTGCCAGCAAGGCAGACTCCTACGAGCAGTACTTC. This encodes CASKADSYEQYF.

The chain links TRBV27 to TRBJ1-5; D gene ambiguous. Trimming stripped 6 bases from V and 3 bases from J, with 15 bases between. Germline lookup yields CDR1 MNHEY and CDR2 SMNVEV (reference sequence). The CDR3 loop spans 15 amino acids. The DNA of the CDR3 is TGTGCCAGCAGCCCACAGATTTTTTCCAATCAGCCCCAGCATTTT. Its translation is CASSPQIFSNQPQHF.

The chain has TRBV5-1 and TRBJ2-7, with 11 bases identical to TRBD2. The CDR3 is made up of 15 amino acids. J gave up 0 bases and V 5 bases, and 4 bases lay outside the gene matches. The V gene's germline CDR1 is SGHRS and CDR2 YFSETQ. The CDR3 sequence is CASRATSGSSYEQYF. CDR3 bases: TGCGCCAGCAGAGCTACTAGCGGGAGCTCCTACGAGCAGTACTTC.

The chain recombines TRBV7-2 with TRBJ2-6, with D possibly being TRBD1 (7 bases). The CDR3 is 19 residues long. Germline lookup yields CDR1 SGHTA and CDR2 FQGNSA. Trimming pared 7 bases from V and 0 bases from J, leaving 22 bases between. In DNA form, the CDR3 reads TGTGCCAGCACCGGATATGGGGGGACAGTCAGCTCTGGGGCCAACGTCCTGACTTTC. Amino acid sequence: CASTGYGGTVSSGANVLTF.

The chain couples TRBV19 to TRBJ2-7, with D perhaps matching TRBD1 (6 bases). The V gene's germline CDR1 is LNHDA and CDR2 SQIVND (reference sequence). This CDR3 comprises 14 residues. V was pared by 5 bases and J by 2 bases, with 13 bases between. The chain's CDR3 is CASSGVGQTYEQYF. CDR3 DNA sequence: TGTGCCAGTAGTGGAGTCGGACAGACCTACGAGCAGTACTTC.

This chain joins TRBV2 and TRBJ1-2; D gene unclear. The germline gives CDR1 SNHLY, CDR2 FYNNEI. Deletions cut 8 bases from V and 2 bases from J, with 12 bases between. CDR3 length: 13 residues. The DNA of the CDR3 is TGTGCCAGCCTCGCGGAAGGAAACTATGGCTACACCTTC. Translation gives CASLAEGNYGYTF.

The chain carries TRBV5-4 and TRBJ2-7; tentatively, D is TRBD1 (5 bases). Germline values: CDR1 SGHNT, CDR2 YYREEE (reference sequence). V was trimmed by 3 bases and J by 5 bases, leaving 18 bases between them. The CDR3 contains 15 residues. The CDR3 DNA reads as TGTGCCAGCAGCTCCGTAGGGGCCCTCCCTGACGAGCAGTACTTC. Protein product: CASSSVGALPDEQYF.

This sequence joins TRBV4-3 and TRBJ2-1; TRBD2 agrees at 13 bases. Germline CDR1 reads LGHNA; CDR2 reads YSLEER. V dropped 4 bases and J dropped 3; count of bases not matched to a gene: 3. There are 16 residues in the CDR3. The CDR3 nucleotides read TGCGCCAGCAGCCCCGGACTAGCGGGGGACTACAATGAGCAGTTCTTC. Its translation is CASSPGLAGDYNEQFF.

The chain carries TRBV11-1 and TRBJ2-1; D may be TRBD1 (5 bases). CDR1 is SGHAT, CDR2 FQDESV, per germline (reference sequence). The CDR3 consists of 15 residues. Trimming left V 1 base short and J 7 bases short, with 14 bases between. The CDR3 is CASSLDRWGYNEQFF. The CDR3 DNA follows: TGTGCCAGCAGCTTAGACAGGTGGGGCTATAATGAGCAGTTCTTC.

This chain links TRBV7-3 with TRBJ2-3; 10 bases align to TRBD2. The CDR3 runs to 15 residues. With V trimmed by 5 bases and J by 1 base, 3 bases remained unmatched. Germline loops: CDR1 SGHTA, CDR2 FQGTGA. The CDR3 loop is CASSTGTSGTDTQYF. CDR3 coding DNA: TGTGCCAGCAGCACCGGGACTAGCGGCACAGATACGCAGTATTTT.